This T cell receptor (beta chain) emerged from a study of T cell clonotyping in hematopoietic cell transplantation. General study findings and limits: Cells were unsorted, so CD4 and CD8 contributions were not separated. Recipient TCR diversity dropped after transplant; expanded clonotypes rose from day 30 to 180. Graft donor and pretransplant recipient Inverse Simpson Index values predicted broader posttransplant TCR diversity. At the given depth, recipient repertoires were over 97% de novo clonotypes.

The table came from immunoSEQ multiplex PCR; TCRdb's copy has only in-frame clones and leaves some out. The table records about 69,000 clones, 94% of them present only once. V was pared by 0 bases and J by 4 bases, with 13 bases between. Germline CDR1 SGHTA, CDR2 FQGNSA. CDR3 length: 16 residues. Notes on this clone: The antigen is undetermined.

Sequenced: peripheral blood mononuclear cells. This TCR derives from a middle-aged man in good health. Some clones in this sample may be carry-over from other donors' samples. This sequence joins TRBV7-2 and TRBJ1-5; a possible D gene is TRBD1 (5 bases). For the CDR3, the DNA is TGTGCCAGCAGCTTAGCGACAGCCTTTTGGAATCAGCCCCAGCATTTT. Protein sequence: CASSLATAFWNQPQHF.